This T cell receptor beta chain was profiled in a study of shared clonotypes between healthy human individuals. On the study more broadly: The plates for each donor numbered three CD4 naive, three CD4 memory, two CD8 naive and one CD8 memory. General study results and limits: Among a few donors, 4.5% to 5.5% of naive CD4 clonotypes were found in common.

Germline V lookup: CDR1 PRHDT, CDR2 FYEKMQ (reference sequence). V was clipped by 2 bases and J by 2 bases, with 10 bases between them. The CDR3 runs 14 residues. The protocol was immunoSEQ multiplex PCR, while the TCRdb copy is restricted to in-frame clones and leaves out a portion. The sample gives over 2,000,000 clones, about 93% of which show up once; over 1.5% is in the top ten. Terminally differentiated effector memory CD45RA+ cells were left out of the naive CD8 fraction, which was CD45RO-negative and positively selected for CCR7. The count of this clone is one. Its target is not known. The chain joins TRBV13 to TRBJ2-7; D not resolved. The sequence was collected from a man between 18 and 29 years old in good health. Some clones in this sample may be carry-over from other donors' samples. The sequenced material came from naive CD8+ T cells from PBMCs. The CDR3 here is CASSLTVSPYEQYF. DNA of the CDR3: TGTGCCAGCAGCTTAACTGTCAGCCCCTACGAGCAGTACTTC.